This passage covers 3 T cell receptor beta chains from one sample sequenced in a study of Ad26.COV2.S vaccination and SARS-CoV-2 variants. Sequencing was performed with immunoSEQ multiplex PCR; in TCRdb, only in-frame clones are kept and a portion is missing. The sample lists around 370,000 clones; 92% were seen once. This sample comprised peripheral blood, obtained after recovery from COVID-19. The receptors stem from a human donor who had recovered from COVID-19.

The chain combines TRBV5-1 with TRBJ1-1; D not resolved. Per germline, CDR1 SGHRS and CDR2 YFSETQ. Deletions cut 4 bases from V and 4 bases from J, with 17 bases between. The CDR3 length is 15 residues. This CDR3 is CASSRVIVLSTEAFF. CDR3 DNA sequence: TGCGCCAGCAGCAGGGTTATAGTCTTGAGCACTGAAGCTTTCTTT. Full variable domain (rest looked up from reference TRBV5-1 and TRBJ1-1): KAGVTQTPRYLIKTRGQQVTLSCSPISGHRSVSWYQQTPGQGLQFLFEYFSETQRNKGNFPGRFSGRQFSNSRSEMNVSTLELGDSALYLCASSRVIVLSTEAFFGQGTRLTVV.

The chain carries TRBV14 and TRBJ2-2; no clear D gene. Per the germline V gene, CDR1 is SGHDN and CDR2 is FVKESK. Trimming pared 0 bases from V and 4 bases from J, leaving 6 bases between. The length of the CDR3 is 14 residues. The CDR3 loop is CASSQDIGTGELFF. Written as DNA, the CDR3 is TGTGCCAGCAGCCAAGATATTGGCACCGGGGAGCTGTTTTTT. The whole variable domain, remainder taken from reference TRBV14 and TRBJ2-2, is EAGVTQFPSHSVIEKGQTVTLRCDPISGHDNLYWYRRVMGKEIKFLLHFVKESKQDESGMPNNRFLAERTGGTYSTLKVQPAELEDSGVYFCASSQDIGTGELFFGEGSRLTVL.

The V gene is TRBV11-3, the J gene TRBJ2-1, with D possibly being TRBD2 (5 bases). Germline V gene data show CDR1 as SGHNT and CDR2 as YENEEA. This CDR3 spans 13 amino acids. Deletions cut 1 base from V and 7 bases from J, with 8 bases between. CDR3 in DNA: TGTGCCAGCAGCTTAGTCGGGGAAAATGAGCAGTTCTTC. Its protein is CASSLVGENEQFF.